This TCR beta chain was documented in a study of OX40 agonist ivuxolimab in advanced cancers. The length of the CDR3 is 15 residues. The ends lost 6 bases at V and 2 bases at J; junction bases unmatched: 8. Germline V gene sequence: CDR1 SNHLY, CDR2 FYNNEI. The table came from immunoSEQ multiplex PCR; TCRdb's copy has only in-frame clones and leaves some out. In the table there are 90,000 or so clones, about 91% of which are singletons. The source is an adult with an advanced solid tumor such as melanoma, head and neck, liver or kidney cancer. Sample: CD4+ or CD8+ T cells sorted from blood, taken in a trial of the OX40 agonist ivuxolimab. The chain is built from TRBV2 and TRBJ2-7; 9 nucleotides align to TRBD2. The CDR3 sequence is CASRIASGAPYEQYF. CDR3 bases: TGTGCCAGCAGAATAGCTAGCGGGGCGCCCTACGAGCAGTACTTC.